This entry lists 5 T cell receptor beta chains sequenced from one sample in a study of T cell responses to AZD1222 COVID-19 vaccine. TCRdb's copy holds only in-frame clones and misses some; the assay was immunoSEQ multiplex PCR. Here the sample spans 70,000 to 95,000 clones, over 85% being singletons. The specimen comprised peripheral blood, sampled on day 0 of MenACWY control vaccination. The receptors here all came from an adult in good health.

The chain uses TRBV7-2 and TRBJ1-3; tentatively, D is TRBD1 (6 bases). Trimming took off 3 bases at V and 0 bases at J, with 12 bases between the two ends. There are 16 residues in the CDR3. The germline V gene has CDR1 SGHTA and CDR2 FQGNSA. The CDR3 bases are TGTGCCAGCAGCTTGGACAGTGGGATCTCTGGAAACACCATATATTTT. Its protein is CASSLDSGISGNTIYF.

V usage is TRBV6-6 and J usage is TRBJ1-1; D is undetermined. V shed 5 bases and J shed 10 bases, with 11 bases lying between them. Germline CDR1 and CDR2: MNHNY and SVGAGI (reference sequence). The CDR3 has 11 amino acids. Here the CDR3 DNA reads TGTGCCAGCAGTCCTAGAGCAGGAGCTTTCTTT. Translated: CASSPRAGAFF.

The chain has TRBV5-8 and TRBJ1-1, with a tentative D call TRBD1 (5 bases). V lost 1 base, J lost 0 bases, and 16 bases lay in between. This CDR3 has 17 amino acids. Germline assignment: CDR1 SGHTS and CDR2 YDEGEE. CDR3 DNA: TGTGCCAGCAGCTTGAACCCCCGACAGTTTATGAACACTGAAGCTTTCTTT. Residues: CASSLNPRQFMNTEAFF. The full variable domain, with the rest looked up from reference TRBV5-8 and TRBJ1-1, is EAGVTQSPTHLIKTRGQQATLRCSPISGHTSVYWYQQALGLGLQFLLWYDEGEERNRGNFPPRFSGRQFPNYSSELNVNALELEDSALYLCASSLNPRQFMNTEAFFGQGTRLTVV.

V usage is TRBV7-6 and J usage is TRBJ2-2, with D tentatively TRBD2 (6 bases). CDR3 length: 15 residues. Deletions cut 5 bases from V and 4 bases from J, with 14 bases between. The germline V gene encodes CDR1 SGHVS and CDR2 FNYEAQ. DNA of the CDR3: TGTGCCAGCAGCCCCGGGTCCGGGGGCACCGGGGAGCTGTTTTTT. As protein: CASSPGSGGTGELFF.

The CDR3 DNA is TGTGCCAGCAGCTCCGGATGGAAGACCCAGTACTTC. It is translated as CASSSGWKTQYF. The chain employs TRBV11-3 and TRBJ2-5; no definite D call. There are 12 residues in the CDR3. Germline loops: CDR1 SGHNT, CDR2 YENEEA. Trimming shortened V by 4 bases and J by 6 bases, and 9 bases separated the two germline ends. Full variable domain (rest looked up from reference TRBV11-3 and TRBJ2-5): EAGVVQSPRYKIIEKKQPVAFWCNPISGHNTLYWYLQNLGQGPELLIRYENEEAVDDSQLPKDRFSAERLKGVDSTLKIQPAELGDSAVYLCASSSGWKTQYFGPGTRLLVL.